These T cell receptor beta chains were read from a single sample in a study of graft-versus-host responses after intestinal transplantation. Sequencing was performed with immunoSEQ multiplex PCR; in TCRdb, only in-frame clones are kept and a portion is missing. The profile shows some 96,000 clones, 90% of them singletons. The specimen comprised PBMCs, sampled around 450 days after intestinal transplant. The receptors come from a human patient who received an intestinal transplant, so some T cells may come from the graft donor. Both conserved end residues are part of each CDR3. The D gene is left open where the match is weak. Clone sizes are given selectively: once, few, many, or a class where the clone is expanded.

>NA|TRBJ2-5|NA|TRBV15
CATSRAPGTEETQYF
TGTGCCACCAGCAGAGCTCCTGGGACCGAAGAGACCCAGTACTTC
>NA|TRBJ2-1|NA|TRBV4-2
CASSQADSSSYNEQFF
TGTGCCAGCAGCCAGGCCGACAGCAGCTCCTACAATGAGCAGTTCTTC
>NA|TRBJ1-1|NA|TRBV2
CACGGLEAFF
TGTGCCTGCGGGGGCCTTGAAGCTTTCTTT
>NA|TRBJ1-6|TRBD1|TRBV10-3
CAISPGQANSPLHF
TGTGCCATCAGTCCCGGACAGGCTAATTCACCCCTCCACTTT
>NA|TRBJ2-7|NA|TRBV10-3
CAISPSGFEQYF
TGTGCCATCAGCCCCTCGGGGTTCGAGCAGTACTTC
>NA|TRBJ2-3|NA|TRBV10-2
CARPGSSTDTQYF
TGCGCCAGGCCGGGGTCTAGCACAGATACGCAGTATTTT
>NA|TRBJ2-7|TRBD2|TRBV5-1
CASNPEGLAGTYEQYF
TGCGCCAGCAACCCGGAGGGACTAGCGGGAACCTACGAGCAGTACTTC
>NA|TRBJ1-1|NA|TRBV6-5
CASSQTRGTEAFF
TGTGCCAGCAGCCAAACGCGGGGGACTGAAGCTTTCTTT
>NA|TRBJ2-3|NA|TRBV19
CASQKSGGVSTDTQYF
TGTGCCAGTCAAAAATCCGGGGGCGTAAGCACAGATACGCAGTATTTT
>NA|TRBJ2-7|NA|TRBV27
CASSFGQSYEQYF
TGTGCCAGCAGTTTTGGACAATCCTACGAGCAGTACTTC
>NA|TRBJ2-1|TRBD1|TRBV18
CASSPDRARHNEQFF
TGTGCCAGCTCACCGGACAGGGCACGTCACAATGAGCAGTTCTTC
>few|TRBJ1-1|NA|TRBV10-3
CAISVQGDNTEAFF
TGTGCCATCAGTGTTCAGGGTGACAACACTGAAGCTTTCTTT
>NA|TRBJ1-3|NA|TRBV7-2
CASSLVTGSGNTIYF
TGTGCCAGCAGCTTAGTAACGGGGTCTGGAAACACCATATATTTT
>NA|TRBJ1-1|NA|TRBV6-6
CASSYSTGTEAFF
TGTGCCAGCAGTTACTCGACAGGCACTGAAGCTTTCTTT
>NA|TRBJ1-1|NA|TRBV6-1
CASSGSTEAFF
TGTGCCAGCAGTGGAAGTACTGAAGCTTTCTTT
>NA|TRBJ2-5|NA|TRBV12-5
CASGLDHVGTQYF
TGTGCTAGTGGTTTGGATCACGTAGGGACCCAGTACTTC
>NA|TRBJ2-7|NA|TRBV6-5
CASSDPDGYEQYF
TGTGCCAGCAGTGACCCGGACGGCTACGAGCAGTACTTC
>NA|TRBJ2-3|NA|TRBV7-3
CASSSYKTDTQYF
TGTGCCAGCAGCTCCTACAAAACAGATACGCAGTATTTT
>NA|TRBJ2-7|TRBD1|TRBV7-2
CASSTPRTGGSRSSYEQYF
TGTGCCAGCAGCACCCCCCGGACAGGGGGCTCCAGAAGCTCCTACGAGCAGTACTTC
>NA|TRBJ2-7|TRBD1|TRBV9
CASSPTGQPNYEQHF
TGTGCCAGCAGCCCTACGGGACAGCCGAACTACGAGCAGCACTTC
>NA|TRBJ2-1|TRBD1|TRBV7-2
CASSLGDSQGFF
TGTGCCAGCAGCTTAGGGGACAGCCAAGGGTTCTTC
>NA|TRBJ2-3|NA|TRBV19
CASSKSDTQYF
TGTGCCAGTAGTAAGTCAGATACGCAGTATTTT
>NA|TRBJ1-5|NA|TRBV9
CASSETGYRNQPQHF
TGTGCCAGCAGCGAAACTGGTTACCGAAATCAGCCCCAGCATTTT
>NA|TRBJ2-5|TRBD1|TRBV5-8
CASTKTGEGETQYF
TGTGCCAGCACGAAGACAGGGGAAGGGGAGACCCAGTACTTC
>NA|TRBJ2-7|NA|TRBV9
CASSSNPYEQYF
TGTGCCAGCAGCTCCAACCCCTACGAGCAGTACTTC
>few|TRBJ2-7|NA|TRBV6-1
CASSEFPGFTYEQYF
TGTGCCAGCAGTGAATTCCCAGGGTTTACCTACGAGCAGTACTTC
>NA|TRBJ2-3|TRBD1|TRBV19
CASRMGQAPSTDTQYF
TGTGCCAGTAGAATGGGACAGGCCCCTAGCACAGATACGCAGTATTTT
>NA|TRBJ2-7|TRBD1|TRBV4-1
CASSRPGTGLYEQYF
TGCGCCAGCAGCCGGCCCGGGACAGGTCTCTACGAGCAGTACTTC
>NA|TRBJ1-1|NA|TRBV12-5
CASPLQGPEAFF
TGTGCTAGTCCCTTACAGGGCCCTGAAGCTTTCTTT
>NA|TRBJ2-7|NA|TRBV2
CASSPQDRPYEQYF
TGTGCCAGCAGCCCACAGGACCGTCCCTACGAGCAGTACTTC
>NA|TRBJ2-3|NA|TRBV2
CANLYGGDSDTQYF
TGTGCCAACCTATATGGCGGGGACTCAGATACGCAGTATTTT
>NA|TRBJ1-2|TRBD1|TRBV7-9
CASSFGQVYGYTF
TGTGCCAGCAGCTTCGGACAGGTTTATGGCTACACCTTC
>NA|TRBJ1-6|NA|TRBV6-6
CASSYSPAGSPLHF
TGTGCCAGCAGTTATTCCCCCGCGGGATCACCCCTCCACTTT
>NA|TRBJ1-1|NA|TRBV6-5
CASQGPNTEAFF
TGTGCCAGCCAGGGCCCGAACACTGAAGCTTTCTTT
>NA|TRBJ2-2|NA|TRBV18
CASSPQWGPANTGELFF
TGTGCCAGCTCACCCCAGTGGGGGCCGGCGAACACCGGGGAGCTGTTTTTT
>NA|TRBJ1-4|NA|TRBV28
CASSFGSSTNEKLFF
TGTGCCAGCAGTTTCGGTAGCTCAACTAATGAAAAACTGTTTTTT
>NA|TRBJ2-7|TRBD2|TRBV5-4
CASSWEGWRSEQYF
TGTGCCAGCAGCTGGGAGGGGTGGCGTTCCGAGCAGTACTTC
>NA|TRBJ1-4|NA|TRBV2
CASNSLSGGGEKLFF
TGTGCCAGCAATTCCCTATCCGGGGGGGGTGAAAAACTGTTTTTT
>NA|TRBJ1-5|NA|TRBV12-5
CASGLVEGSQPQHF
TGTGCTAGTGGTTTGGTAGAGGGTTCGCAGCCCCAGCATTTT
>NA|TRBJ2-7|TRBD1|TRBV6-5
CASSYGDRPYEQYF
TGTGCCAGCAGTTACGGGGACAGGCCGTACGAGCAGTACTTC